These T cell receptor beta chains were read from a single sample in a study of cytomegalovirus exposure and HLA in healthy donors. Assay: immunoSEQ multiplex PCR; the TCRdb copy retains only in-frame clones and omits some. This repertoire shows some 190,000 clones, around 83% found once; its top ten account for roughly 0.99%. The sample consisted of PBMCs. These receptors came from a woman aged 35 to 49 in good health and CMV-seronegative. CDR3s include the opening cysteine and the closing phenylalanine or tryptophan. A D gene is named only where the DNA matches it firmly. Clone size is given for some rows only: seen once, a few or many times, or a class if the clone is expanded.

clone size,V gene,D gene,CDR3 length,J gene,CDR3 protein,CDR3 DNA
few,TRBV30,-,12,TRBJ1-4,CAWRNRDEKLFF,TGTGCCTGGAGAAACAGGGATGAAAAACTGTTTTTT
once,TRBV6-5,TRBD1,15,TRBJ1-5,CASSVYQGARQPQHF,TGTGCCAGCAGTGTATATCAGGGGGCTAGACAGCCCCAGCATTTT
-,TRBV11-2,-,13,TRBJ1-3,CASSRGEENTIYF,TGTGCCAGCAGCCGGGGGGAAGAAAACACCATATATTTT
-,TRBV19,TRBD1,13,TRBJ2-7,CASSNQGAYEQYF,TGTGCCAGTAGTAATCAGGGGGCCTACGAGCAGTACTTC
few,TRBV30,-,16,TRBJ1-6,CAWSETSEGYNSPLHF,TGTGCCTGGAGTGAGACCTCCGAGGGCTATAATTCACCCCTCCACTTT
-,TRBV6-5,-,16,TRBJ1-1,CASSYGPGFFGSEAFF,TGTGCCAGCAGTTACGGCCCCGGGTTTTTTGGTTCTGAAGCTTTCTTT
-,TRBV29-1,TRBD2,13,TRBJ2-1,CSPSWTSGDEQFF,TGCAGCCCTTCTTGGACTAGCGGCGATGAGCAGTTCTTC
-,TRBV19,TRBD1,15,TRBJ2-7,CASSMGVTGAYEQYF,TGTGCCAGTAGTATGGGCGTGACAGGGGCCTACGAGCAGTACTTC
-,TRBV4-3,-,17,TRBJ1-5,CASSQDPQGGSNQPQHF,TGCGCCAGCAGCCAAGATCCCCAGGGTGGAAGCAATCAGCCCCAGCATTTT
-,TRBV6-6,-,16,TRBJ2-7,CASSYGAPTVYHEQYF,TGTGCCAGCAGTTACGGGGCCCCCACCGTTTACCACGAGCAGTACTTC
-,TRBV15,TRBD2,17,TRBJ2-1,CATSRSDHSGTVNEQFF,TGTGCCACCAGCAGATCCGACCATAGCGGGACGGTCAATGAGCAGTTCTTC
-,TRBV4-1,-,15,TRBJ1-5,CASSQDPISNQPQHF,TGCGCCAGCAGCCAAGACCCAATTAGCAATCAGCCCCAGCATTTT
-,TRBV5-4,TRBD2,16,TRBJ2-7,CASSMIASGISYEQYF,TGTGCCAGCAGCATGATTGCTAGCGGGATCTCCTACGAGCAGTACTTC
once,TRBV5-1,-,15,TRBJ1-5,CASSFSGLSNQPQHF,TGCGCCAGCAGCTTTTCAGGGCTTAGCAATCAGCCCCAGCATTTT
-,TRBV5-1,-,16,TRBJ2-1,CASSLNAGGTGNEQFF,TGCGCCAGCAGCTTGAACGCTGGAGGGACTGGGAATGAGCAGTTCTTC
-,TRBV2,-,13,TRBJ1-2,CASSEEGIYGYTF,TGTGCCAGCAGCGAGGAGGGGATCTATGGCTACACCTTC
-,TRBV7-2,-,15,TRBJ1-5,CASSLGPGNNQPQHF,TGTGCCAGCAGCTTAGGACCCGGGAACAATCAGCCCCAGCATTTT
-,TRBV6-1,-,13,TRBJ1-3,CASSGDFRNTIYF,TGTGCTTCATCGGGGGACTTTCGAAACACCATATATTTT
-,TRBV5-1,TRBD2,16,TRBJ2-3,CASSPSGTSGGDTQYF,TGCGCCAGCAGCCCATCAGGGACTAGCGGAGGGGATACGCAGTATTTT
-,TRBV2,TRBD1,15,TRBJ2-1,CASSARTSGGYEQFF,TGTGCCAGCAGTGCTAGGACCTCAGGGGGCTATGAGCAGTTCTTC
-,TRBV9,-,16,TRBJ2-3,CASSIRLAGDPDTQYF,TGTGCCAGCAGCATCCGACTAGCAGGGGACCCAGATACGCAGTATTTT
-,TRBV29-1,TRBD1,14,TRBJ2-3,CSVDPGQGTDTQYF,TGCAGCGTAGACCCGGGACAGGGCACAGATACGCAGTATTTT
-,TRBV30,TRBD1,22,TRBJ1-5,CAWSDTSLLWMGQGRNNQPQHF,TGTGCCTGGAGTGATACATCTCTTTTGTGGATGGGACAGGGACGGAATAATCAGCCCCAGCATTTT
-,TRBV7-2,-,14,TRBJ1-3,CASSYGQHGNTIYF,TGTGCCAGCAGCTATGGACAGCATGGAAACACCATATATTTT
-,TRBV11-3,-,14,TRBJ1-1,CASSAMGGNTEAFF,TGTGCCAGCAGCGCCATGGGGGGGAACACTGAAGCTTTCTTT
-,TRBV13,TRBD1,14,TRBJ1-4,CASSVRDRGEKLFF,TGTGCCAGCAGCGTCCGGGACAGAGGTGAAAAACTGTTTTTT
-,TRBV5-6,TRBD1,18,TRBJ2-2,CASSPSIGQGSNTGELFF,TGTGCCAGCAGCCCGTCGATTGGACAGGGGAGCAACACCGGGGAGCTGTTTTTT
few,TRBV27,-,15,TRBJ2-5,CASSLQGVRPETQYF,TGTGCCAGCAGTTTGCAGGGTGTCCGGCCAGAGACCCAGTACTTC
once,TRBV5-1,-,19,TRBJ1-1,CASSFTTGSEATMGTEAFF,TGCGCCAGCAGCTTTACGACGGGATCCGAAGCGACCATGGGCACTGAAGCTTTCTTT
-,TRBV12-5,-,14,TRBJ1-1,CASERNQGNTEAFF,TGTGCTAGTGAAAGAAACCAGGGCAACACTGAAGCTTTCTTT
-,TRBV6-6,TRBD2,14,TRBJ2-7,CASSPGLAGYEQYF,TGTGCCAGCAGCCCCGGACTAGCAGGATACGAGCAGTACTTC
-,TRBV7-9,-,12,TRBJ1-2,CSSMPETYGYTF,TGTTCCAGCATGCCGGAGACCTATGGCTACACCTTC
-,TRBV5-4,TRBD1,16,TRBJ1-1,CASSLAKTGGMAEAFF,TGTGCCAGCAGCTTGGCCAAGACAGGGGGTATGGCTGAAGCTTTCTTT
-,TRBV7-9,-,13,TRBJ2-5,CASAGPNQETQYF,TGTGCCAGCGCAGGCCCCAACCAAGAGACCCAGTACTTC
-,TRBV7-8,-,15,TRBJ1-1,CASSSPLGLAGEAFF,TGTGCCAGCAGCTCCCCCTTGGGATTAGCGGGGGAAGCTTTCTTT
-,TRBV19,-,13,TRBJ1-1,CASSADRSTEAFF,TGTGCCAGTAGTGCGGACAGATCGACTGAAGCTTTCTTT
-,TRBV28,TRBD2,13,TRBJ2-5,CASLTSGRPRQYF,TGTGCCAGCCTGACTAGCGGGAGGCCCCGTCAGTACTTC
-,TRBV29-1,TRBD1,14,TRBJ2-4,CSVGIPGGENIQYF,TGCAGCGTTGGTATCCCAGGGGGCGAAAACATTCAGTACTTC
-,TRBV6-1,-,14,TRBJ2-1,CASIPGGVINEQFF,TGTGCCAGCATCCCCGGGGGAGTCATAAATGAGCAGTTCTTC
-,TRBV6-1,TRBD2,14,TRBJ2-1,CASRGLAVPNEQFF,TGTGCCAGCAGAGGACTAGCGGTTCCCAATGAGCAGTTCTTC
-,TRBV5-4,-,14,TRBJ2-3,CASLAGSSSDTQYF,TGTGCCAGTTTGGCGGGGAGTTCCTCAGATACGCAGTATTTT
few,TRBV10-3,-,14,TRBJ1-2,CAISELGGNYGYTF,TGTGCCATCAGTGAGTTGGGGGGGAACTATGGCTACACCTTC
-,TRBV4-2,TRBD1,14,TRBJ1-2,CASSQVDRAYGYTF,TGTGCCAGCAGCCAAGTCGACAGGGCCTATGGCTACACCTTC
-,TRBV7-9,TRBD1,16,TRBJ2-1,CASSFYGTGEINEQFF,TGTGCCAGCAGCTTTTACGGGACAGGGGAGATCAATGAGCAGTTCTTC
few,TRBV5-6,TRBD1,18,TRBJ2-5,CASSPLGRGQGSLETQYF,TGTGCCAGCAGCCCACTAGGCCGGGGACAGGGGAGTTTAGAGACCCAGTACTTC
-,TRBV19,-,12,TRBJ1-5,CASSLIAQPQHF,TGTGCCAGTAGTCTAATAGCTCAGCCCCAGCATTTT
-,TRBV9,-,15,TRBJ2-1,CASSPVGGTYNEQFF,TGTGCCAGCAGCCCGGTGGGTGGGACATACAATGAGCAGTTCTTC
-,TRBV18,-,15,TRBJ2-2,CASSPPNLNTGELFF,TGTGCCAGCTCACCACCCAACCTAAACACCGGGGAGCTGTTTTTT
-,TRBV11-2,TRBD2,19,TRBJ2-5,CASSLVPGTSGSIKETQYF,TGTGCCAGCAGCTTAGTTCCTGGGACTAGCGGGAGTATCAAAGAGACCCAGTACTTC
-,TRBV18,TRBD1,13,TRBJ1-1,CASSQDRAAEAFF,TGTGCCAGCTCACAAGACAGGGCCGCTGAAGCTTTCTTT
few,TRBV4-3,-,14,TRBJ1-2,CASSQVRLNYGYTF,TGCGCCAGCAGCCAAGTGAGGCTGAACTATGGCTACACCTTC
-,TRBV2,TRBD2,15,TRBJ2-3,CASAFAGESGGTQYF,TGTGCCAGCGCTTTTGCGGGAGAGTCAGGAGGTACGCAGTATTTT
once,TRBV19,-,15,TRBJ1-1,CASSIGPGMNTEAFF,TGTGCCAGTAGTATAGGGCCAGGGATGAACACTGAAGCTTTCTTT